This T cell receptor (beta chain) was sequenced for a study of CD8 T cells in ankylosing spondylitis. Germline V gives CDR1 SGHVS, CDR2 FNYEAQ. The CDR3 is 14 residues long. V trimming: 4 bases; J trimming: 7 bases; junction bases outside the gene matches: 8. TCRdb fed the 5' RACE reads into MiXCR, producing one record per CDR3 protein. The data contain 300,000 to 400,000 distinct CDR3 sequences, around a tenth of them singletons. This clonotype has ten or more counts. Antigen: not known. The study, taken as a whole, reports: Disease-associated clones were CD8+ and fairly uncommon in peripheral blood. Disease-linked clones were reportedly significantly enriched in matched ankylosing spondylitis synovial fluid. One TCR beta motif, made up of under ten highly homologous variants, appeared characteristic of ankylosing spondylitis blood.

The rearrangement links TRBV7-6 to TRBJ2-7; 9 nucleotides line up with TRBD1. The specimen sequenced was blood, either unsorted or a sorted T cell fraction (not recorded which). The receptor's source is a female donor with ankylosing spondylitis or in good health (not recorded which). Here the CDR3 DNA reads TGTGCCAGCAGCTCAGACGACAGGGGGAGGGAGCAGTACTTC. It translates to CASSSDDRGREQYF.